The TCR beta chain under discussion was sequenced for a study of tumor and adjacent non-tumor tissue in lung cancer. On the study more broadly: Patients were aged roughly 30 to 76, roughly nine men and roughly 5 women, stage I to III. Each sample yielded approximately 4.2 million productive TCRbeta reads on average.

Three rounds of nested PCR, following a modified ARM-PCR protocol, produced the TCRbeta library. TCRdb reanalysed the multiplex PCR reads using MiXCR and keeps one entry per CDR3 protein. The data contain about 75,000 distinct CDR3 sequences, over 70% of them seen just once; the ten biggest clones take up about 12%. Germline V CDR1 and CDR2: SGHAT, FQNNGV. Trimming shortened V by 2 bases and J by 0 bases, and 11 bases separated the two germline ends. CDR3 size: 15 residues. Regarding this clonotype: What it recognizes is unknown. Here the CDR3 omits its conserved ending phenylalanine or tryptophan, so a read error is the likely source.

General observations from the study: Significantly higher TCR diversity was found in tumor than normal lung.

This sample's RNA came from whole unsorted tissue. The receptor was derived from a woman aged 45 to 65 with non-small cell lung cancer. The rearrangement uses TRBV11-2 and TRBJ2-7; the D call may be TRBD1 or TRBD2 (5 bases each). Sequenced sample: lung tumor tissue. For the CDR3, the DNA is TGTGCCAGCAGCTTAACATGGGGGAACTCCTACGAGCAGTACTGC. This encodes CASSLTWGNSYEQYC.